A single sample gave rise to the 28 T cell receptor beta chains below, sequenced in a study of PD-1 blockade in classical Hodgkin lymphoma. The table came from immunoSEQ multiplex PCR; TCRdb's copy has only in-frame clones and leaves some out. The sample has 100,000 to 120,000 clones; roughly 89% are singletons. Stated time point: cycle 4 day 1 (C4D1), after six to seven weeks of nivolumab. Brentuximab vedotin exposure varied, and every patient relapsed after autologous stem cell transplantation. The material was peripheral blood mononuclear cells (PBMCs), obtained before the fourth cycle of nivolumab. The receptors were sampled from a human donor with classical Hodgkin lymphoma.

V is TRBV5-1 and J is TRBJ2-3; the match to TRBD2 covers 10 bases. The length of the CDR3 is 16 residues. Trimming cost V 4 bases and J 1 base; bases outside gene matches: 6. Germline-derived CDR1 and CDR2 are SGHRS and YFSETQ. CDR3 amino acids: CASSPRTSGGTDTQYF. The CDR3 bases are TGCGCCAGCAGCCCCCGGACTAGCGGAGGCACAGATACGCAGTATTTT.

This clone came up many times. The V call is TRBV28, the J call TRBJ2-7; tentatively, D is TRBD1 (6 bases). V was trimmed by 2 bases and J by 0 bases, leaving 11 bases between them. The CDR3 runs to 15 residues. Germline loops: CDR1 MDHEN, CDR2 SYDVKM. The CDR3 coding sequence is TGTGCCAGCAGTTTAGCAGGGGCGAGCTCCTACGAGCAGTACTTC. Translated, it gives CASSLAGASSYEQYF.

V usage is TRBV5-1 and J usage is TRBJ2-7; 9 nucleotides match TRBD2. The CDR3 extends over 16 amino acids. V shed 7 bases and J 2 bases; nucleotides not matched to a gene: 13. Germline loops: CDR1 SGHRS, CDR2 YFSETQ. CDR3 protein: CASQGGSGSVPYEQYF. The CDR3 nucleotides are TGCGCCAGCCAAGGAGGTAGCGGGAGTGTTCCCTACGAGCAGTACTTC.

The chain uses TRBV30 and TRBJ1-4; 7 positions match TRBD1. The junction had 7 bases not matched to a gene; V was cut back by 5 bases and J by 4 bases. The germline V gene encodes CDR1 GTSNPN and CDR2 SVGIG (reference sequence). This CDR3 spans 14 amino acids. The CDR3 reads CAWHPGGYNEKLFF. The CDR3 DNA sequence: TGTGCCTGGCACCCAGGGGGATATAATGAAAAACTGTTTTTT.

The CDR3 coding sequence is TGTGCCAGTAGTATAGAGTACTTCAATGAGCAGTTCTTC. This translates into CASSIEYFNEQFF. The genes are TRBV19 and TRBJ2-1; no reliable D call. The CDR3 has 13 amino acids. V was shortened by 0 bases and J by 6 bases, with 6 bases between the two germline ends. CDR1 is LNHDA and CDR2 is SQIVND in the germline V gene (reference sequence).

This clone was picked up a small number of times. The CDR3 here is CASVRTKNQPQHF. CDR3 sequence (DNA): TGTGCCAGCGTCCGAACTAAGAATCAGCCCCAGCATTTT. The chain couples TRBV2 to TRBJ1-5; D not certain. V gave up 8 bases and J gave up 4 bases, with 12 bases separating them. Germline CDR1 and CDR2: SNHLY and FYNNEI. This CDR3 has 13 residues.

The CDR3, as DNA: TGCAGCGCAGGGACTAGCGGGACAGATACGCAGTATTTT. It codes for CSAGTSGTDTQYF. The gene calls are TRBV29-1 and TRBJ2-3; 12 bases align to TRBD2. There are 13 residues in the CDR3. Germline V gives CDR1 SQVTM, CDR2 ANQGSEA. Germline trimming cut 7 bases from V and 3 bases from J; bases unmatched to any gene: 2.

This rearrangement joins TRBV7-9 to TRBJ2-1; D not certain. Germline-derived CDR1 and CDR2 are SEHNR and FQNEAQ (reference sequence). This CDR3 comprises 12 residues. V lost 2 bases, J lost 7 bases, and 6 bases lay in between. CDR3 nucleotide sequence: TGTGCCAGCAGCTTAATGAGTAATGAGCAGTTCTTC. This translates into CASSLMSNEQFF. Full variable domain (remainder filled in from reference TRBV7-9 and TRBJ2-1): DTGVSQNPRHKITKRGQNVTFRCDPISEHNRLYWYRQTLGQGPEFLTYFQNEAQLEKSRLLSDRFSAERPKGSFSTLEIQRTEQGDSAMYLCASSLMSNEQFFGPGTRLTVL.

The chain joins TRBV7-6 to TRBJ2-2, with 12 bases lining up with TRBD2. V shed 1 base, J shed 5 bases, and the junction held 5 bases outside the gene matches. Germline V lookup: CDR1 SGHVS, CDR2 FNYEAQ. CDR3 size: 17 residues. The CDR3 bases are TGTGCCAGCAGCTTAGGCCCTAGCGGGAGGGGGACCGGGGAGCTGTTTTTT. This sequence encodes CASSLGPSGRGTGELFF.

Regarding this clone: Compared with germline, one end of the junction differs, possibly owing to a read error. The V and J genes are TRBV7-7 and TRBJ2-5; D is perhaps TRBD1 (6 bases). This CDR3 is 15 amino acids long. Germline-derived CDR1 and CDR2 are SSHAT and FNYEAQ (reference sequence). The CDR3 loop is CASSLDRTRRETQYF. For the CDR3, the DNA is TGTGCTAGCAGCTTAGACAGGACTCGCCGAGAGACCCAGTACTTC.

This sequence joins TRBV4-1 and TRBJ1-1, with 7 bases matching TRBD1. The CDR3 is 16 amino acids. Germline V gives CDR1 MGHRA, CDR2 YSYEKL. J gave up 0 bases and V 4 bases, and 8 bases lay outside the gene matches. The CDR3 protein is CASSPSTGVMNTEAFF. The CDR3 nucleotides read TGCGCCAGCAGCCCCTCCACAGGGGTGATGAACACTGAAGCTTTCTTT.

The chain carries TRBV27 and TRBJ2-2; TRBD1 matches at 10 bases. CDR3 length equals 15 residues. Germline V gene sequence: CDR1 MNHEY, CDR2 SMNVEV (reference sequence). V was clipped by 5 bases and J by 6 bases; unmatched bases: 6. This chain's CDR3 is CASSNDRGPAGELFF. DNA for the CDR3: TGTGCCAGCAGTAATGACAGGGGGCCAGCCGGGGAGCTGTTTTTT.

This clone was detected only once. The chain links TRBV19 to TRBJ2-3; 9 bases map to TRBD1. Germline loops: CDR1 LNHDA, CDR2 SQIVND (reference sequence). This CDR3 comprises 17 residues. V lost 3 bases, J lost 4 bases, and 11 bases stayed unmatched. CDR3: CASSIASQGARADTQYF. For the CDR3, the DNA is TGTGCCAGTAGTATCGCCTCACAGGGGGCGCGGGCAGATACGCAGTATTTT.

The chain joins TRBV12-5 to TRBJ1-1; D call uncertain. V lost 1 base, J lost 4 bases, and 13 bases lay in between. Germline V gives CDR1 LGHNT, CDR2 FRNRAP. The CDR3 covers 15 residues. The chain's CDR3 is CASGLGSIEGTEAFF. CDR3 coding DNA: TGTGCTAGTGGTTTGGGGTCGATCGAGGGCACTGAAGCTTTCTTT.

The chain combines TRBV6-6 with TRBJ1-1; D unclear. CDR3 length equals 15 residues. CDR1 and CDR2 (germline): MNHNY, SVGAGI (reference sequence). Trimming shortened V by 0 bases and J by 0 bases, and 8 bases separated the two germline ends. The CDR3 DNA follows: TGTGCCAGCAGTTACTCGGCTCAGATGAACACTGAAGCTTTCTTT. Its translation is CASSYSAQMNTEAFF.

This clone has just one count. This sequence joins TRBV5-6 and TRBJ2-7; a weak D match, TRBD2 (6 bases). The CDR3 contains 15 residues. V was trimmed by 0 bases and J by 0 bases, leaving 10 bases between them. Germline V gives CDR1 SGHDT, CDR2 YYEEEE. The CDR3 reads CASSLALANSYEQYF. The DNA for the CDR3 is TGTGCCAGCAGCTTGGCCCTAGCGAACTCCTACGAGCAGTACTTC.

The chain couples TRBV5-5 to TRBJ2-4, with a possible D match to TRBD2 (6 bases). Germline lookup yields CDR1 SGHKS and CDR2 YYEKEE (reference sequence). The length of the CDR3 is 17 residues. V lost 2 bases, J lost 3 bases, and 18 bases lay in between. CDR3 in DNA: TGTGCCAGCAGCTTCCTTGTTGGGGGGAGTGGCAAAAACATTCAGTACTTC. Protein: CASSFLVGGSGKNIQYF.

This chain links TRBV25-1 with TRBJ2-7, with 10 positions matching TRBD1. The CDR3 length is 14 residues. Losses at the gene ends were 4 bases for V and 2 bases for J; bases not matched to a gene: 2. Germline V gene lookup returns CDR1 MGHDK and CDR2 SYGVNS. As DNA, the CDR3 is TGTGCCAGCAGTGCCGGGACAGGGGCCTACGAGCAGTACTTC. Residues: CASSAGTGAYEQYF.

This clone turned up a few times. This sequence joins TRBV10-3 and TRBJ1-1; D unclear. The CDR3 covers 13 residues. Germline assignment: CDR1 ENHRY and CDR2 SYGVKD. The V end lost 1 base, the J end lost 4 bases, and 7 bases lay between the germline ends. CDR3 nucleotides: TGTGCCATCAGTGAGTTTTGGGCCACTGAAGCTTTCTTT. This sequence encodes CAISEFWATEAFF.

This chain connects TRBV27 to TRBJ1-5; D possibly corresponds to TRBD1 (5 bases). CDR3 length: 14 amino acids. From germline, CDR1 is MNHEY and CDR2 SMNVEV (reference sequence). Trimming cost V 2 bases and J 12 bases, with 17 bases left between them. CDR3 in DNA: TGTGCCAGCAGTTTAAATAGAGGTGGGGGACTCCAGCATTTT. Its translation: CASSLNRGGGLQHF.

The chain recombines TRBV29-1 with TRBJ1-3; D ambiguous. Per germline, CDR1 SQVTM and CDR2 ANQGSEA. V lost 0 bases and J lost 2, with 11 bases in between. The CDR3 totals 15 residues. CDR3 in amino acids: CSVEDPLGAGNTIYF. CDR3 coding DNA: TGCAGCGTTGAAGATCCTCTTGGAGCTGGAAACACCATATATTTT.

This clone appeared once. The genes are TRBV9 and TRBJ2-1; the match to TRBD2 covers 13 bases. CDR1 is SGDLS and CDR2 is YYNGEE in the germline V gene. Losses at the gene ends were 3 bases for V and 7 bases for J; bases not matched to a gene: 10. The CDR3 sequence is 17 residues long. CDR3 bases: TGTGCCAGCAGCGCGAGCCCGGGACTAGCGGGGTCGAATGAGCAGTTCTTC. Protein: CASSASPGLAGSNEQFF.

The chain couples TRBV27 to TRBJ1-5; D remains unclear. This CDR3 region has 14 residues. Germline CDR1 reads MNHEY; CDR2 reads SMNVEV (reference sequence). Between the trimmed V and J ends, which lost 0 bases and 2 bases, there was a span of 5 bases. CDR3 sequence (DNA): TGTGCCAGCAGTTTATCGCCCGGCAATCAGCCCCAGCATTTT. The encoded protein is CASSLSPGNQPQHF.

This chain joins TRBV27 and TRBJ2-4, with D tentatively TRBD2 (6 bases). CDR1 and CDR2 from the germline V gene are MNHEY and SMNVEV (reference sequence). The length of the CDR3 is 15 residues. With 7 bases removed from V and 3 bases from J, the gap between germline ends came to 16 bases. The CDR3 loop is CASKPHGGDKNIQYF. CDR3 in DNA: TGTGCCAGCAAACCTCATGGAGGGGACAAAAACATTCAGTACTTC.

The chain recombines TRBV4-1 with TRBJ2-4; 12 positions match TRBD1. The V gene's germline CDR1 is MGHRA and CDR2 YSYEKL. J gave up 1 base and V 3 bases, and 16 bases lay outside the gene matches. There are 21 residues in the CDR3. The CDR3 DNA follows: TGCGCCAGCAGCCACTTCAAGGGGGGACAGGGGGCATCGATTGCCAAAAACATTCAGTACTTC. It encodes CASSHFKGGQGASIAKNIQYF.

This rearrangement joins TRBV5-8 to TRBJ1-1; D not resolved. The germline gives CDR1 SGHTS, CDR2 YDEGEE. Between the trimmed V and J ends, which lost 2 bases and 3 bases, there was a span of 5 bases. The CDR3 runs 12 residues. CDR3 protein: CASSLRDTEAFF. CDR3 DNA: TGTGCCAGCAGCTTAAGAGACACTGAAGCTTTCTTT.

The gene calls are TRBV2 and TRBJ2-7; TRBD1 matches 7 bases. The CDR3 is made up of 17 amino acids. Germline trimming cut 3 bases from V and 0 bases from J; bases unmatched to any gene: 11. The germline CDR1 and CDR2 sequences are SNHLY and FYNNEI. The CDR3 is CASSDGLGRGFSYEQYF. DNA for the CDR3: TGTGCCAGCAGTGACGGTCTGGGCAGGGGGTTCTCCTACGAGCAGTACTTC.

The gene calls are TRBV6-6 and TRBJ2-7; no firm D call. This CDR3 region has 16 residues. The germline V gene encodes CDR1 MNHNY and CDR2 SVGAGI (reference sequence). V lost 6 bases to trimming and J lost 2 bases, with 20 bases between them. The CDR3 here is CASSDPGRRTAYEQYF. As DNA, the CDR3 is TGTGCCAGCAGCGACCCCGGGCGGCGGACGGCCTACGAGCAGTACTTC.